This T cell receptor beta chain derives from a study of blood T cells in healthy people across ages. Using a J-beta primer mix together with a sample-barcoded 5' primer, a second PCR was run for roughly 7 to 12 cycles. TCRdb processed the 5' RACE reads anew with MiXCR; each CDR3 protein has one entry. Here the sample spans roughly 730,000 distinct CDR3 sequences, more than 50% being singletons. Study outcomes and limitations: Among T cells, TCR beta diversity per million cells dropped roughly linearly as age rose.

This clonotype was recorded many times. What it binds is unknown. This CDR3 spans 14 amino acids. Germline assignment: CDR1 SGHTA and CDR2 FQGNSA. V was cut by 5 bases and J by 6 bases, with 15 bases left in between. This receptor was identified in a man aged 35 to 55 in good health. This chain connects TRBV7-2 to TRBJ2-3; D might be TRBD1 (6 bases). Source material: blood. CDR3 DNA sequence: TGTGCCAGCAGCCTCGGACACAGGGTCGATACGCAGTATTTT. Its translation is CASSLGHRVDTQYF.